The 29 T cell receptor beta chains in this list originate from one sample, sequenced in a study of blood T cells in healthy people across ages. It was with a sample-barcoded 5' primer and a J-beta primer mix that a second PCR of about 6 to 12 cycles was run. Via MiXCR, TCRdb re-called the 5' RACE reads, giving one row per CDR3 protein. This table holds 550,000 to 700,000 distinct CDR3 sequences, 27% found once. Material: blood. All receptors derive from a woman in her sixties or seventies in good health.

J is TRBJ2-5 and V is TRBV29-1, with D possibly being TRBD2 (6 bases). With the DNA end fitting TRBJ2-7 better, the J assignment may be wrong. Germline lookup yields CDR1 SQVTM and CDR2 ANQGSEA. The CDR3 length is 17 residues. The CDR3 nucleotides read TGCAGCGTTGAAGGAGCGGGCTACGGGACGGACTCCTACGAGCAGTACTTC. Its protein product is CSVEGAGYGTDSYEQYF.

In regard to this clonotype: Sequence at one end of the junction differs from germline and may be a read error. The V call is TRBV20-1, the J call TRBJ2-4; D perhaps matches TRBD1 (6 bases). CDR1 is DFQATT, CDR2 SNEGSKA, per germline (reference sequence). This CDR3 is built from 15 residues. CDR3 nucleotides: TGCAGTGCAAATAGTCCCAGGGGCGCCAAAACCATTCAGTACTTC. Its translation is CSANSPRGAKTIQYF.

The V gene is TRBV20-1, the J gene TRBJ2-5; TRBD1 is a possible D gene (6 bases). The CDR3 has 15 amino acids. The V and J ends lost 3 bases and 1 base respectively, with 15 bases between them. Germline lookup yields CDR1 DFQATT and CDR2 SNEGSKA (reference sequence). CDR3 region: CSARRLGAAQETQYF. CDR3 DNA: TGCAGTGCTAGGAGGTTGGGGGCGGCCCAAGAGACCCAGTACTTC.

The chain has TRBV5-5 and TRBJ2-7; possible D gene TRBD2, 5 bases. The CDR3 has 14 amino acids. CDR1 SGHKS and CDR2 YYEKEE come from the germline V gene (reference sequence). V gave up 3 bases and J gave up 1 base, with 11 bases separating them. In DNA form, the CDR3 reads TGTGCCAGCAGCTCCCCAGCGGCATCCTACGAGCAGTACTTC. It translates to CASSSPAASYEQYF.

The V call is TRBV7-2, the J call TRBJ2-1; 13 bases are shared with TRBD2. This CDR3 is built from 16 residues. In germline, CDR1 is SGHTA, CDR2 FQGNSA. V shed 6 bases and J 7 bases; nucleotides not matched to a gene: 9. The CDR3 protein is CASREGRTSGGNEQFF. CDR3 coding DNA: TGTGCCAGCAGAGAGGGGAGGACTAGCGGGGGAAATGAGCAGTTCTTC. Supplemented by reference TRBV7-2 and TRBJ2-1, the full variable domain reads GAGVSQSPSNKVTEKGKDVELRCDPISGHTALYWYRQSLGQGLEFLIYFQGNSAPDKSGLPSDRFSAERTGGSVSTLTIQRTQQEDSAVYLCASREGRTSGGNEQFFGPGTRLTVL.

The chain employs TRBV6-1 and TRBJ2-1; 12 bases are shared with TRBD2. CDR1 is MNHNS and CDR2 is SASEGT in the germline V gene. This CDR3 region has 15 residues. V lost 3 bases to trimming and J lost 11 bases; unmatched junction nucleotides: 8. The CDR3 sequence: CASSDRTSGVNKQFF. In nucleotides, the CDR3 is TGTGCCAGCAGTGACAGGACTAGCGGGGTTAATAAGCAGTTCTTC.

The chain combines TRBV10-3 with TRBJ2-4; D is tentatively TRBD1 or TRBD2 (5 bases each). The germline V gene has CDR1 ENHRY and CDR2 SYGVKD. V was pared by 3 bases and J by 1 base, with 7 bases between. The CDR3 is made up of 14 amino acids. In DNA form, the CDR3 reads TGTGCCATCAGTGAAGAGGGGGCCAAAAACATTCAGTACTTC. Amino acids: CAISEEGAKNIQYF.

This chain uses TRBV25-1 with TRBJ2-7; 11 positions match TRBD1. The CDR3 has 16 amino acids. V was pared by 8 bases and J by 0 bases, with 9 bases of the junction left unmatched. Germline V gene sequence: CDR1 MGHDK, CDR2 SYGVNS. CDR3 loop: CASGGGGTGGSYEQYF. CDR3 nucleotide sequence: TGTGCCAGCGGAGGAGGGGGGACAGGGGGCTCCTACGAGCAGTACTTC.

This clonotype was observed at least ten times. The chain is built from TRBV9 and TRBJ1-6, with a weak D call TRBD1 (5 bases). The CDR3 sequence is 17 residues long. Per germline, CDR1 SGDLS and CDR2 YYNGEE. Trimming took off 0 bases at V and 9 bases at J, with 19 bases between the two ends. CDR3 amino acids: CASSVDLRASRGSPLHF. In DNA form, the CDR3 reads TGTGCCAGCAGCGTAGATCTCAGGGCCTCTCGTGGTTCACCCCTCCACTTT. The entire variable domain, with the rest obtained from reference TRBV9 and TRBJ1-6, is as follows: DSGVTQTPKHLITATGQRVTLRCSPRSGDLSVYWYQQSLDQGLQFLIQYYNGEERAKGNILERFSAQQFPDLHSELNLSSLELGDSALYFCASSVDLRASRGSPLHFGNGTRLTVT.

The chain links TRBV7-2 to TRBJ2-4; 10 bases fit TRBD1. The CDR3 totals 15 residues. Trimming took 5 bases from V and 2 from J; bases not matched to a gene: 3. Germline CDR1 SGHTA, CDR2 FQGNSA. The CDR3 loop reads CASSLDRGSKNIQYF. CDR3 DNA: TGTGCCAGCAGCCTGGACAGGGGGTCCAAAAACATTCAGTACTTC.

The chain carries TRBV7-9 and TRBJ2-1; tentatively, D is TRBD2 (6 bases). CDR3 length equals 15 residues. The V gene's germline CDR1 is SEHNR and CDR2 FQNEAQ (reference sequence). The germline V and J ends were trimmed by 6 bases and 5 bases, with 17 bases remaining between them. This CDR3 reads CASSSPGLINNEQFF. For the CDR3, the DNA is TGTGCCAGCAGTAGCCCGGGACTCATCAACAATGAGCAGTTCTTC.

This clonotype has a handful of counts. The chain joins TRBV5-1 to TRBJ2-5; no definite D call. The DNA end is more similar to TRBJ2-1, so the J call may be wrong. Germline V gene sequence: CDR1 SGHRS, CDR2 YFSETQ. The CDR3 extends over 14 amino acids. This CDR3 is CASSSSDSYNEQFF. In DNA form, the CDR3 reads TGCGCCAGCAGCTCCTCCGACTCCTACAATGAGCAGTTCTTC.

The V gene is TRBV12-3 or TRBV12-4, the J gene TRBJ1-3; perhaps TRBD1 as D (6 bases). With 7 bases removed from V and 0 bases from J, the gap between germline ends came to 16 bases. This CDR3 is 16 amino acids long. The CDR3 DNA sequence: TGTGCCAGCACCGCGACAGGCGACTCCTCTGGAAACACCATATATTTT. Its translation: CASTATGDSSGNTIYF.

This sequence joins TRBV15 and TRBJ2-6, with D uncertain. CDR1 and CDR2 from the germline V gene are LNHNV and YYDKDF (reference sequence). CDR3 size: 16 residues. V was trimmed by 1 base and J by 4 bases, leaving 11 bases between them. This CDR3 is CATSRGGMYGANVLTF. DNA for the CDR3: TGTGCCACCAGCAGAGGGGGAATGTACGGGGCCAACGTCCTGACTTTC. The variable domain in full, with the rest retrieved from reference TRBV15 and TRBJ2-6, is DAMVIQNPRYQVTQFGKPVTLSCSQTLNHNVMYWYQQKSSQAPKLLFHYYDKDFNNEADTPDNFQSRRPNTSFCFLDIRSPGLGDTAMYLCATSRGGMYGANVLTFGAGSRLTVL.

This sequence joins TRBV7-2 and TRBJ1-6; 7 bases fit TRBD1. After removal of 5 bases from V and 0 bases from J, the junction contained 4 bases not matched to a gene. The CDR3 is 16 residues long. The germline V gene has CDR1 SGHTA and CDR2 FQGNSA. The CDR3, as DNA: TGTGCCAGCAGCCACAGGGGAGGCTCCTATAATTCACCCCTCCACTTT. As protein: CASSHRGGSYNSPLHF.

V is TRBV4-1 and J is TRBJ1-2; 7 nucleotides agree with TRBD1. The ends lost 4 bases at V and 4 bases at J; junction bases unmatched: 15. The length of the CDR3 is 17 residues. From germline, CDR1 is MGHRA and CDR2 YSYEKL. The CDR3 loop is CASSLSGQSLFIYGYTF. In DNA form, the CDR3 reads TGCGCCAGCAGCCTTTCGGGACAGTCCTTATTTATCTATGGCTACACCTTC.

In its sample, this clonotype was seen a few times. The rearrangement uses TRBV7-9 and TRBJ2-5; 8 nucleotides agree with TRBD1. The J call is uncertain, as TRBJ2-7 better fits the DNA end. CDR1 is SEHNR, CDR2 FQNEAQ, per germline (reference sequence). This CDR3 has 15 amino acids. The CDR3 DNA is TGTGCCAGCAGCTCCGCAGGGGGCATCGGGGACGAGCAGTACTTC. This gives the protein CASSSAGGIGDEQYF.

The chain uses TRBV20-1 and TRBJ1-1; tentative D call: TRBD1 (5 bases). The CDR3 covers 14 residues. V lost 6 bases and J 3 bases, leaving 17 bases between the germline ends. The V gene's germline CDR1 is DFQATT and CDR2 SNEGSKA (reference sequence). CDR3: CSAKKQGVDTEAFF. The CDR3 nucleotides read TGCAGTGCCAAAAAGCAAGGGGTGGACACTGAAGCTTTCTTT.

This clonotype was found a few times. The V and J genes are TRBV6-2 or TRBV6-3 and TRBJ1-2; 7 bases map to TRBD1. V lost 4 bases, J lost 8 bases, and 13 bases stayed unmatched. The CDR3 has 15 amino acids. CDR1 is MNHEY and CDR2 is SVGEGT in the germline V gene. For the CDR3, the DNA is TGTGCCAGCAGTTCCCAGGACAGGCCGGTGGGAGGCTACACCTTC. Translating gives CASSSQDRPVGGYTF.

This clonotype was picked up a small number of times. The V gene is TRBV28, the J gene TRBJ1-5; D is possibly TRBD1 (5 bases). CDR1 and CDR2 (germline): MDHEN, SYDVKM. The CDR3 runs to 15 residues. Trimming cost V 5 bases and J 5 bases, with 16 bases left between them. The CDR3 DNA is TGTGCCAGCAGTACGCCGCAGGGAAGTCATCAGCCCCAGCATTTT. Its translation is CASSTPQGSHQPQHF.

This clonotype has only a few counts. In DNA, the CDR3 is TGTGCCAGCAGCTTCGGAAGGAGTCGGGGCTACGAGCAGTACTTC. Translation gives CASSFGRSRGYEQYF. The chain joins TRBV7-6 to TRBJ2-7, with TRBD2 as a possible D gene (5 bases). V gave up 3 bases and J gave up 3 bases, with 15 bases separating them. The CDR3 has 15 amino acids. Germline-derived CDR1 and CDR2 are SGHVS and FNYEAQ.

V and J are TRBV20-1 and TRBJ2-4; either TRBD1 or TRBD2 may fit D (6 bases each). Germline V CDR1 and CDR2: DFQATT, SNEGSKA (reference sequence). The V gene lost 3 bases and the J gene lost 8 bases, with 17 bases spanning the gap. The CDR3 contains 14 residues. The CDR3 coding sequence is TGCAGTGCTAGGGCGGGACAAGAAACGGACATTCAGTACTTC. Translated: CSARAGQETDIQYF.

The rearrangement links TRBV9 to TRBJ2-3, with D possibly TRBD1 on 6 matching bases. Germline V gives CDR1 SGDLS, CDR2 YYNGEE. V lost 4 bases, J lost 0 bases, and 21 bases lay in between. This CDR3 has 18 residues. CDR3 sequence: CASSSPITDSFSTDTQYF. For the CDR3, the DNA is TGTGCCAGCAGCTCCCCCATCACGGACAGTTTTAGCACAGATACGCAGTATTTT.

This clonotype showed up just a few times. CDR3 protein: CASSRRTDEQYF. The CDR3 DNA sequence: TGTGCCAGCAGCCGACGAACGGACGAGCAGTACTTC. The J gene is TRBJ2-7, the V gene TRBV12-3 or TRBV12-4; the D is unclear. The CDR3 covers 12 residues. The V gene lost 6 bases and the J gene lost 5 bases, with 11 bases spanning the gap.

As DNA, the CDR3 is TGCAGCGAAGGTACCCGCCTCACAGATACGCAGTATTTT. It specifies CSEGTRLTDTQYF. The rearrangement links TRBV29-1 to TRBJ2-3; D remains unclear. The CDR3 spans 13 residues. With 7 bases removed from V and 2 bases from J, the gap between germline ends came to 13 bases. Germline lookup yields CDR1 SQVTM and CDR2 ANQGSEA.

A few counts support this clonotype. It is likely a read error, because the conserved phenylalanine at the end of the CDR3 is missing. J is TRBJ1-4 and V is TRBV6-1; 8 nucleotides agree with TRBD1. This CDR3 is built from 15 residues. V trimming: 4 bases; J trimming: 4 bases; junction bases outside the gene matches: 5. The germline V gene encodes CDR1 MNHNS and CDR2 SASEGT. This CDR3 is CASSAGTGLNEKLFL. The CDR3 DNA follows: TGTGCCAGCAGTGCGGGGACAGGCCTTAATGAAAAACTGTTTCTT.

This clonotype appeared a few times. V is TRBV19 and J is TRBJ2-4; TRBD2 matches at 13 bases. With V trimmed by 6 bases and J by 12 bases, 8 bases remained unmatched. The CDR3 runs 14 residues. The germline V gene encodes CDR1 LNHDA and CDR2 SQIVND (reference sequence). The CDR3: CASSLTGTSGAQYF. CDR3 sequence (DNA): TGTGCCAGTAGCCTAACCGGGACTAGCGGGGCTCAGTACTTC.

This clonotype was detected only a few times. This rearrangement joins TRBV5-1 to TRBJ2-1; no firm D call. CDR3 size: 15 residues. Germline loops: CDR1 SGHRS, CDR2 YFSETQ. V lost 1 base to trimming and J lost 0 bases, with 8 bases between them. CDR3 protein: CASSLMATSYNEQFF. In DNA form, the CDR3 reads TGCGCCAGCAGCTTGATGGCTACCTCCTACAATGAGCAGTTCTTC.

CDR3 DNA: TGTGCCAGCAGCCCCCAGGGTAACCCTAATGGCTACACCTTC. Residues: CASSPQGNPNGYTF. This chain links TRBV7-9 with TRBJ1-2; perhaps TRBD1 as D (5 bases). From germline, CDR1 is SEHNR and CDR2 FQNEAQ (reference sequence). This CDR3 spans 14 amino acids. Trimming removed 5 bases from V and 6 bases from J, with 16 bases in between.